This record looks at one TCR beta chain sequence and its context. Antigen specificity is unknown. The CDR3 spans 15 residues. The junction had 4 bases not matched to a gene; V was cut back by 1 base and J by 3 bases. Germline V gene sequence: CDR1 LGHNA, CDR2 YSLEER. This sample stems from a study of T cell repertoires in cytomegalovirus infection. Overall study context: A matching HLA type, together with CMV infection, was signaled by public TCR beta signatures.

Each CDR3 protein gets one entry after TCRdb re-called the reads with MiXCR. The table includes approximately 70,000 distinct CDR3 sequences, about 20% detected once. Study results and limitations: Dominant in the ex vivo response were TCR beta clonotypes restricted by HLA-C and specific for CMV.

This sequence originates from a human donor in good health (CMV status not recorded). Some clones in this sample may be carry-over from other donors' samples. This chain uses TRBV4-3 with TRBJ2-3; 7 bases map to TRBD2. The material sequenced was CD8+ T cells from cultured PBMCs, taken from culture after CMV antigen stimulation. The CDR3: CASSQGLAKTDTQYF. The CDR3 DNA follows: TGCGCCAGCAGCCAAGGACTAGCCAAGACAGATACGCAGTATTTT.